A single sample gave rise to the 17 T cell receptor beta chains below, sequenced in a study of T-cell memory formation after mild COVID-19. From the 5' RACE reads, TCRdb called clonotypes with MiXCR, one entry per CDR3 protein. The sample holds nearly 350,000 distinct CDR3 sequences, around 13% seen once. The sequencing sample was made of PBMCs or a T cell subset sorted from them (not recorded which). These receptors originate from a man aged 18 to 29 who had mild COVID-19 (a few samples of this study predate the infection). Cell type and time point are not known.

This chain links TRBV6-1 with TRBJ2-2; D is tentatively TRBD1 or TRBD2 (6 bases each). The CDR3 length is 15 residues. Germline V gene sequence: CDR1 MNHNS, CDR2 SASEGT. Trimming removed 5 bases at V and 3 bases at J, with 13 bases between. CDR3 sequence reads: CASSIDRRDTGELFF. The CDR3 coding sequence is TGTGCCAGCAGTATTGACAGGAGGGACACCGGGGAGCTGTTTTTT.

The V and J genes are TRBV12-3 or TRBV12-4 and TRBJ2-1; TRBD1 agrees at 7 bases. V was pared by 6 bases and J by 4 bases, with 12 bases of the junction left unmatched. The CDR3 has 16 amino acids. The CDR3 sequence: CASRSDRDGGYNEQFF. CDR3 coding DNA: TGTGCCAGCAGGTCAGACAGGGATGGGGGTTACAATGAGCAGTTCTTC.

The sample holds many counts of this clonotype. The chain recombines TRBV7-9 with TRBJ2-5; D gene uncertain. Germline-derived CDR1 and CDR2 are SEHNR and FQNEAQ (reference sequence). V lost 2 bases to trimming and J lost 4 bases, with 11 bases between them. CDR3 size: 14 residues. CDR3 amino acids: CASSLSRLVETQYF. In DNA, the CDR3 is TGTGCCAGCAGCTTATCACGGCTGGTAGAGACCCAGTACTTC.

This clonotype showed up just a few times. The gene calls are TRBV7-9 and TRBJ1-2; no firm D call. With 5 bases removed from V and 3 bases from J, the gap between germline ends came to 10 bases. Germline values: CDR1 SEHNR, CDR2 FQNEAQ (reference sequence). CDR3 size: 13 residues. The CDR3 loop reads CASSIGPDYGYTF. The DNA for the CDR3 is TGTGCCAGCAGCATTGGACCGGACTATGGCTACACCTTC.

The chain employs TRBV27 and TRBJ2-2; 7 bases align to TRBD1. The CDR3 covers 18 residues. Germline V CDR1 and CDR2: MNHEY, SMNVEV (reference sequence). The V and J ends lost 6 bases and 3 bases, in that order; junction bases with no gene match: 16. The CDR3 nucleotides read TGTGCCAGCAGGGTAACAGGGGTCCCCACGACTTACACCGGGGAGCTGTTTTTT. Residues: CASRVTGVPTTYTGELFF.

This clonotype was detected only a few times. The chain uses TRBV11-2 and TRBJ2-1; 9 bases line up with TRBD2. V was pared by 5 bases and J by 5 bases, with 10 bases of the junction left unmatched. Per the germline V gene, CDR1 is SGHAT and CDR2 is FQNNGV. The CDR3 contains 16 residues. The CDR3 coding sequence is TGTGCCAGCAGCCCCCCGGGACTAGCAAGAAACAATGAGCAGTTCTTC. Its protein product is CASSPPGLARNNEQFF.

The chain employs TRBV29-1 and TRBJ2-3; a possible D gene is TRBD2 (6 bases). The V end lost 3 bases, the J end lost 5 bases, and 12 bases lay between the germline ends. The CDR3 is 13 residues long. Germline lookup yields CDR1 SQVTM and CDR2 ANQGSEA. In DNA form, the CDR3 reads TGCAGCGTTGAGGGGCGGGATCGAGATACGCAGTATTTT. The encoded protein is CSVEGRDRDTQYF.

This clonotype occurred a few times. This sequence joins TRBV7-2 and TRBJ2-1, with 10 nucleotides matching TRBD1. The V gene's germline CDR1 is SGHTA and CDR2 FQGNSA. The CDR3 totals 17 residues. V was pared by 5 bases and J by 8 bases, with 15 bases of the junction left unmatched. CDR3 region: CASSPDRGTGVVDEQFF. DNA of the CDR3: TGTGCCAGCAGCCCCGATCGGGGGACAGGGGTCGTCGATGAGCAGTTCTTC.

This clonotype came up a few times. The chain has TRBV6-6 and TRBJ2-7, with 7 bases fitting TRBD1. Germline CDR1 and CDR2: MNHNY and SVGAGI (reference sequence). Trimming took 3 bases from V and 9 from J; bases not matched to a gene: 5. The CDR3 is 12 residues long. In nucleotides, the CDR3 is TGTGCCAGCAGTTATCCGACAGGGTCGCAGTACTTC. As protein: CASSYPTGSQYF.

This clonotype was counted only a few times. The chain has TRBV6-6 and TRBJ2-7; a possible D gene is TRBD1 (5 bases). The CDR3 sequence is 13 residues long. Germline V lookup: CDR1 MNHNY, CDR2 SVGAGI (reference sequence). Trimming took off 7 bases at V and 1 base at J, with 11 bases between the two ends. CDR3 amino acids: CASKPPGSYEQYF. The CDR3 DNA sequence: TGTGCCAGCAAACCCCCAGGGTCCTACGAGCAGTACTTC.

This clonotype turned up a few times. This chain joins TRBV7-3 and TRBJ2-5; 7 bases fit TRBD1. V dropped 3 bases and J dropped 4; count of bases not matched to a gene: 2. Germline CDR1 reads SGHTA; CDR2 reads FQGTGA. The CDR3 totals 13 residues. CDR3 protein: CASSLTGPETQYF. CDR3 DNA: TGTGCCAGCAGCTTGACAGGGCCAGAGACCCAGTACTTC.

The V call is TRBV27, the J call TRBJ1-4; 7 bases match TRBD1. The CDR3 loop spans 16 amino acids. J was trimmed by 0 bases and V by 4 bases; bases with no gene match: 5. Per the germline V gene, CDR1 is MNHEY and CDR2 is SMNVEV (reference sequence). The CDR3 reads CASSWGQFATNEKLFF. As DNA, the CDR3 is TGTGCCAGCAGTTGGGGACAGTTTGCAACTAATGAAAAACTGTTTTTT.

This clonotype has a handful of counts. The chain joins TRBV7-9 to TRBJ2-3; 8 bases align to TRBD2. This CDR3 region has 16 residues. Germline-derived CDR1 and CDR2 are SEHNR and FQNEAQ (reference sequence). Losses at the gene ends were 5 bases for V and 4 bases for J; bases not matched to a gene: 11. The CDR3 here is CASSPRRAGGSDTQYF. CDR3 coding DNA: TGTGCCAGCAGCCCCCGGAGGGCGGGGGGTTCAGATACGCAGTATTTT. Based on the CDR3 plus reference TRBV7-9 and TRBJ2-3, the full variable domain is DTGVSQNPRHKITKRGQNVTFRCDPISEHNRLYWYRQTLGQGPEFLTYFQNEAQLEKSRLLSDRFSAERPKGSFSTLEIQRTEQGDSAMYLCASSPRRAGGSDTQYFGPGTRLTVL.

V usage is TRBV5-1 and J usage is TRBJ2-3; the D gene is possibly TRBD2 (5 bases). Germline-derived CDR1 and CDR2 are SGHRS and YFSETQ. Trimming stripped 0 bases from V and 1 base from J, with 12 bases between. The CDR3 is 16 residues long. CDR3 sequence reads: CASSLEAVVGTDTQYF. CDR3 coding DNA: TGCGCCAGCAGCTTGGAAGCGGTAGTGGGCACAGATACGCAGTATTTT.

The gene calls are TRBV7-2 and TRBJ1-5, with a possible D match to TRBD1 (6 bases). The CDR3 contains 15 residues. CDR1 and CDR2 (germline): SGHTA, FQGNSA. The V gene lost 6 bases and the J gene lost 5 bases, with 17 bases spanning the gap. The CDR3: CASSWRGGGDQPQHF. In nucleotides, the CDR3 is TGTGCCAGCAGTTGGCGAGGGGGGGGGGATCAGCCCCAGCATTTT.

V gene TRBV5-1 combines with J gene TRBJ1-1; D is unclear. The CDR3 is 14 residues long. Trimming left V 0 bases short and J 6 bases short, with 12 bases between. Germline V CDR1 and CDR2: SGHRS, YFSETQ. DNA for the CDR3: TGCGCCAGCAGCTTGGTTCAATCCAAGTCTGAAGCTTTCTTT. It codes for CASSLVQSKSEAFF.

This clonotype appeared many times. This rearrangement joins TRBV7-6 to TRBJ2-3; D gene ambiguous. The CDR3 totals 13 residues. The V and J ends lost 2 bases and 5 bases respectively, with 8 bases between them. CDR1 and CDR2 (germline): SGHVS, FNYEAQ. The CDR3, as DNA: TGTGCCAGCAGCTTAACTCCCAAAGATACGCAGTATTTT. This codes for CASSLTPKDTQYF.